This paragraph covers one TCR beta chain sequence. The antigen is undetermined. The same CDR3 is also encoded by other DNA sequences in this sample. The germline gives CDR1 GTSNPN, CDR2 SVGIG (reference sequence). Trimming took 1 base from V and 4 from J; bases not matched to a gene: 1. The length of the CDR3 is 13 residues. The table came from immunoSEQ multiplex PCR; TCRdb's copy has only in-frame clones and leaves some out. The table lists 41,000 or so clones, 85% to 90% of them singletons. This entry is derived from a study of T cells in localized non-small cell lung cancer. Notes on the study in general: Overall survival was longer when the density of T cells in the blood was higher. Clonality of T cells reached its maximum in uninvolved adjacent lung, surpassing tumor.

The chain couples TRBV30 to TRBJ1-5, with TRBD1 matching 7 bases. This TCR was recovered from a woman aged 18-49 years with stage III lung adenocarcinoma. This specimen consisted of peripheral blood, obtained before any cancer treatment. The CDR3 protein is CAWSGQGNQPQHF. CDR3 nucleotide sequence: TGTGCCTGGAGTGGACAGGGAAATCAGCCCCAGCATTTT. The whole variable domain, remainder taken from reference TRBV30 and TRBJ1-5, is SQTIHQWPATLVQPVGSPLSLECTVEGTSNPNLYWYRQAAGRGLQLLFYSVGIGQISSEVPQNLSASRPQDRQFILSSKKLLLSDSGFYLCAWSGQGNQPQHFGDGTRLSIL.